This T cell receptor beta chain stems from a study of cytomegalovirus exposure and HLA in healthy donors. The overall study: An early data release held tens of millions of unique TCRs from HLA-typed donors.

Study-wide results and limits: CMV serostatus was the sole immune exposure data available. Upon later analysis, HLA-associated TCR beta chains proved more clonally expanded than other, equally common chains.

A word on this clone: Its antigen is still unknown.

Primers: 60 Vbeta forward and 13 Jbeta reverse. Sequencing used immunoSEQ multiplex PCR; TCRdb keeps in-frame clones, though not all of them. This listing includes more than 200,000 clones. Losses at the gene ends were 4 bases for V and 0 bases for J; bases not matched to a gene: 12. Germline V gene sequence: CDR1 LGHNA, CDR2 YSLEER. The CDR3 loop spans 18 amino acids. The clonotype originates from a woman in her twenties or thirties in good health and CMV-seropositive. Source material: PBMCs. The chain carries TRBV4-3 and TRBJ1-3; 7 positions agree with TRBD1. CDR3 bases: TGCGCCAGCAGCCCCTGGGACAGTTTCATGGCCTCTGGAAACACCATATATTTT. Encoded protein: CASSPWDSFMASGNTIYF.